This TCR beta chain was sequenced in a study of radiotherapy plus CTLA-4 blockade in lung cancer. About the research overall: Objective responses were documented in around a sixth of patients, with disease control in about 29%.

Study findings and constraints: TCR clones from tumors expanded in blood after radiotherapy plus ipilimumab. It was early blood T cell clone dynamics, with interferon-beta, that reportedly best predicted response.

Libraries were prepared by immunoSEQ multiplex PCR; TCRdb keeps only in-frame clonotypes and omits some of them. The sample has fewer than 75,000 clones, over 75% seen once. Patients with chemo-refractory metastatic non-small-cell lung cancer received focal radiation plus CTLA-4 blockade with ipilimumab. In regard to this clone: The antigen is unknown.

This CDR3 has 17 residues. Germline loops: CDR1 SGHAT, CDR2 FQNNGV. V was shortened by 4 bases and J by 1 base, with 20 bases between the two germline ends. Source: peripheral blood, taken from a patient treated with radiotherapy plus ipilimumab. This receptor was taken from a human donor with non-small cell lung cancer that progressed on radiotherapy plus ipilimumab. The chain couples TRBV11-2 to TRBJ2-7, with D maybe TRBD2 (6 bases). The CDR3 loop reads CASSSIPEAGRSYEQYV. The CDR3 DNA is TGTGCCAGCAGCTCAATCCCCGAGGCAGGGAGGTCCTACGAGCAGTACGTC.